Sequencing of this T cell receptor beta chain was carried out in a study of blood T cell repertoires in COVID-19. Turning to this clone: The sample contains more than one DNA sequence encoding this CDR3.

The CDR3 is 11 residues long. Germline V gene sequence: CDR1 SGHTA, CDR2 FQGNSA. V gave up 5 bases and J gave up 3 bases, with 3 bases separating them. In the study's own analysis: The authors estimated nucleated cell counts from reference gene primer amplification. TCRdb's table, derived via immunoSEQ multiplex PCR, lists solely in-frame clones and lacks some. The DNA was the basis for D and trimming; V, J and clone size are from that table. The sample lists 100,000 to 150,000 clones, about 81% seen once, with 17% in the top ten. The sequencing input was peripheral blood. The chain combines TRBV7-2 with TRBJ2-3; no firm D call. The sequence derives from a man aged 30-40 years with COVID-19, enrolled during active disease. The CDR3 reads CASSLTDTQYF. In nucleotides, the CDR3 is TGTGCCAGCAGCCTGACAGATACGCAGTATTTT.